The 20 T cell receptor beta chains reported below all come from one sample, sequenced in a study of CD8+ T cells in alopecia areata. Once RNA had been extracted, it was reverse transcribed into cDNA to act as the sequencing template. TCRdb keeps only in-frame clones here, not all; method: immunoSEQ multiplex PCR. The sample carries 150,000 to 200,000 clones, roughly 60% recorded once. Treatment noted: oral pan-JAK inhibitor, 5-10 mg twice daily. The source material was CD4+ T cells sorted from blood, sampled at week 24, from a patient treated with tofacitinib. The receptors were sampled from a human donor with alopecia areata.

This clone was counted a few times. This rearrangement joins TRBV10-3 to TRBJ1-2; D gene unclear. This CDR3 is 13 amino acids long. The germline CDR1 and CDR2 sequences are ENHRY and SYGVKD. The V end lost 10 bases, the J end lost 6 bases, and 18 bases lay between the germline ends. As DNA, the CDR3 is TGTGCCACCTCGCTGGGAGTCGGCAATGGCTACACCTTC. This translates into CATSLGVGNGYTF.

J is TRBJ1-2 and V is TRBV2, with TRBD1 matching over 7 bases. V trimming: 4 bases; J trimming: 4 bases; junction bases outside the gene matches: 12. CDR3 length: 16 amino acids. Germline lookup yields CDR1 SNHLY and CDR2 FYNNEI. The DNA for the CDR3 is TGTGCCAGCAGTGCCGTAGACAGGGTACGGAGCTATGGCTACACCTTC. It specifies CASSAVDRVRSYGYTF. Full variable domain (missing parts from reference TRBV2 and TRBJ1-2): EPEVTQTPSHQVTQMGQEVILRCVPISNHLYFYWYRQILGQKVEFLVSFYNNEISEKSEIFDDQFSVERPDGSNFTLKIRSTKLEDSAMYFCASSAVDRVRSYGYTFGSGTRLTVV.

The chain has TRBV11-2 and TRBJ2-2, with D unclear. V was shortened by 1 base and J by 2 bases, with 5 bases between the two germline ends. This CDR3 contains 14 residues. Germline CDR1 SGHAT, CDR2 FQNNGV. The CDR3 DNA reads as TGTGCCAGCAGCTTAGGGCGTAACACCGGGGAGCTGTTTTTT. Residues: CASSLGRNTGELFF.

The CDR3: CSVGGRDTEAFF. The CDR3 nucleotides read TGCAGCGTTGGGGGCAGGGACACTGAAGCTTTCTTT. This chain links TRBV29-1 with TRBJ1-1, with a tentative D call TRBD1 (5 bases). This CDR3 is built from 12 residues. Germline CDR1 and CDR2: SQVTM and ANQGSEA. The V and J ends lost 4 bases and 3 bases respectively, with 9 bases between them.

The chain uses TRBV14 and TRBJ1-2; D gene ambiguous. The V and J ends lost 2 bases and 0 bases respectively, with 10 bases between them. The CDR3 extends over 15 amino acids. Germline V CDR1 and CDR2: SGHDN, FVKESK. The CDR3 sequence: CASSQSSFTNYGYTF. CDR3 sequence (DNA): TGTGCCAGCAGCCAAAGTTCCTTTACTAACTATGGCTACACCTTC. Full variable domain (rest looked up from reference TRBV14 and TRBJ1-2): EAGVTQFPSHSVIEKGQTVTLRCDPISGHDNLYWYRRVMGKEIKFLLHFVKESKQDESGMPNNRFLAERTGGTYSTLKVQPAELEDSGVYFCASSQSSFTNYGYTFGSGTRLTVV.

This clone was seen only a few times. The rearrangement uses TRBV19 and TRBJ2-5; no definite D call. V lost 2 bases and J 7 bases, leaving 11 bases between the germline ends. CDR1 is LNHDA, CDR2 SQIVND, per germline (reference sequence). CDR3 size: 13 residues. In DNA, the CDR3 is TGTGCCAGTAGTATACGGCTAGTAGGGACCCAGTACTTC. This sequence encodes CASSIRLVGTQYF.

The chain joins TRBV9 to TRBJ1-1, with D hard to call. The CDR3 runs to 13 residues. V shed 3 bases and J shed 2 bases, with 8 bases lying between them. In germline, CDR1 is SGDLS, CDR2 YYNGEE. The DNA for the CDR3 is TGTGCCAGCAGCGAGCAAGCCAACACTGAAGCTTTCTTT. The encoded protein is CASSEQANTEAFF.

CDR3 in DNA: TGTGCCAGCAGTCCAGGGGGCTATCAGCCCCAGCATTTT. This gives the protein CASSPGGYQPQHF. The chain couples TRBV6-5 to TRBJ1-5; the match to TRBD1 covers 8 bases. V lost 5 bases to trimming and J lost 5 bases; unmatched junction nucleotides: 2. CDR1 is MNHEY and CDR2 is SVGAGI in the germline V gene. The CDR3 is 13 residues long.

In its sample, this clone was seen a few times. CDR3 loop: CASSPATLGGTQYF. The CDR3 DNA reads as TGTGCCAGCAGCCCAGCGACCTTGGGGGGGACCCAGTACTTC. The gene calls are TRBV7-2 and TRBJ2-5, with D tentatively TRBD2 (6 bases). Trimming removed 5 bases at V and 7 bases at J, with 17 bases between. Germline V lookup: CDR1 SGHTA, CDR2 FQGNSA. The CDR3 spans 14 residues.

This clone was found a few times. The chain employs TRBV30 and TRBJ2-2; tentative D call: TRBD2 (5 bases). Germline loops: CDR1 GTSNPN, CDR2 SVGIG (reference sequence). Trimming shortened V by 2 bases and J by 8 bases, and 15 bases separated the two germline ends. The CDR3 covers 14 residues. The CDR3 region is CAWSPDSVGGELFF. CDR3 sequence (DNA): TGTGCCTGGAGTCCGGACTCTGTCGGAGGGGAGCTGTTTTTT.

The chain uses TRBV5-1 and TRBJ2-1; D is perhaps TRBD2 (7 bases). The ends were cut back, 0 bases at V and 2 bases at J, with 15 bases in the middle. This CDR3 comprises 17 residues. Germline CDR1 reads SGHRS; CDR2 reads YFSETQ. CDR3 loop: CASSLEGGTSTYNEQFF. The CDR3, as DNA: TGCGCCAGCAGCTTGGAGGGGGGGACCTCGACCTACAATGAGCAGTTCTTC. Variable domain in full (rest from reference TRBV5-1 and TRBJ2-1): KAGVTQTPRYLIKTRGQQVTLSCSPISGHRSVSWYQQTPGQGLQFLFEYFSETQRNKGNFPGRFSGRQFSNSRSEMNVSTLELGDSALYLCASSLEGGTSTYNEQFFGPGTRLTVL.

This chain connects TRBV29-1 to TRBJ1-1, with TRBD1 matching 9 bases. The germline gives CDR1 SQVTM, CDR2 ANQGSEA. CDR3 length: 12 residues. V lost 3 bases, J lost 6 bases, and 2 bases stayed unmatched. CDR3 nucleotide sequence: TGCAGCGTTGACCGACAGGGGGCTGAAGCTTTCTTT. Its translation: CSVDRQGAEAFF.

This clone was seen a handful of times. V and J are TRBV5-1 and TRBJ2-7; D gene ambiguous. Germline V gene data show CDR1 as SGHRS and CDR2 as YFSETQ. The CDR3 has 14 amino acids. Trimming removed 0 bases from V and 5 bases from J, with 12 bases in between. The chain's CDR3 is CASSLAASGNEQYF. The CDR3, as DNA: TGCGCCAGCAGCTTGGCCGCGTCCGGCAACGAGCAGTACTTC.

This clone has more than one count but fewer than ten. The rearrangement uses TRBV30 and TRBJ2-2, with D unresolved. V gave up 2 bases and J gave up 5 bases, with 12 bases separating them. The CDR3 consists of 14 residues. Germline values: CDR1 GTSNPN, CDR2 SVGIG (reference sequence). This CDR3 is CAWSRGSPTGELFF. For the CDR3, the DNA is TGTGCCTGGAGTCGAGGATCCCCGACCGGGGAGCTGTTTTTT.

This clone was counted only a few times. This chain joins TRBV2 and TRBJ1-4; D unclear. Trimming shortened V by 5 bases and J by 3 bases, and 10 bases separated the two germline ends. From germline, CDR1 is SNHLY and CDR2 FYNNEI. This CDR3 is 14 amino acids long. CDR3 residues: CASSPRASNEKLFF. The CDR3 region has the DNA TGTGCCAGCAGTCCCCGGGCCTCTAATGAAAAACTGTTTTTT.

The J gene is TRBJ1-3, the V gene TRBV25-1; no firm D call. CDR1 is MGHDK and CDR2 is SYGVNS in the germline V gene. Trimming took off 5 bases at V and 1 base at J, with 12 bases between the two ends. This CDR3 comprises 15 residues. The CDR3 nucleotides read TGTGCCAGCAGTCCGGTCAGCTCTTCTGGAAACACCATATATTTT. Residues: CASSPVSSSGNTIYF.

CDR3 DNA sequence: TGTGCCTGGGGGAAGGACCTCTTTGGCTACACCTTC. It translates to CAWGKDLFGYTF. The J gene is TRBJ1-2, the V gene TRBV30; D is undetermined. The V gene's germline CDR1 is GTSNPN and CDR2 SVGIG (reference sequence). V dropped 5 bases and J dropped 7 bases, with 14 bases sitting between them. This CDR3 is built from 12 residues.

The J gene is TRBJ1-1, the V gene TRBV19, with D possibly being TRBD1 (5 bases). The CDR3 consists of 13 residues. Germline V CDR1 and CDR2: LNHDA, SQIVND (reference sequence). V lost 6 bases and J 4 bases, leaving 12 bases between the germline ends. The CDR3 coding sequence is TGTGCCAGTAGGAGAGGGGCCGCCACTGAAGCTTTCTTT. It encodes CASRRGAATEAFF.

This sequence joins TRBV5-6 and TRBJ2-3; 7 positions match TRBD1. This CDR3 region has 16 residues. V lost 0 bases to trimming and J lost 0 bases; unmatched junction nucleotides: 4. In germline, CDR1 is SGHDT, CDR2 YYEEEE. The CDR3 nucleotides read TGTGCCAGCAGCTTGGTAGGGACAGTAAGCACAGATACGCAGTATTTT. This gives the protein CASSLVGTVSTDTQYF. Complete variable domain (other parts from reference TRBV5-6 and TRBJ2-3): DAGVTQSPTHLIKTRGQQVTLRCSPKSGHDTVSWYQQALGQGPQFIFQYYEEEERQRGNFPDRFSGHQFPNYSSELNVNALLLGDSALYLCASSLVGTVSTDTQYFGPGTRLTVL.

The chain is built from TRBV4-1 and TRBJ1-4; D remains unclear. V shed 4 bases and J shed 6 bases, with 9 bases lying between them. The CDR3 sequence is 13 residues long. From germline, CDR1 is MGHRA and CDR2 YSYEKL. DNA of the CDR3: TGCGCCAGCAGCCTCGGGCTTTATGAAAAACTGTTTTTT. Translation gives CASSLGLYEKLFF.